This TCR beta chain was observed in a study of blood T cells in healthy people across ages. Whole-study findings and limits: PBMCs went unsorted, and a conclusive naive versus antigen-experienced comparison was therefore prevented.

The CDR3 runs to 15 residues. V lost 5 bases and J 7 bases, leaving 21 bases between the germline ends. For the second PCR, which ran for about 6 to 11 cycles, a sample-barcoded 5' primer and a J-beta primer mix were used. Carrying 12 random nucleotides, a template-switch adaptor labeled each individual cDNA molecule. Each CDR3 protein is one row after TCRdb ran MiXCR on the 5' RACE reads. The repertoire holds under 850,000 distinct CDR3 sequences, with roughly 34% as singletons. Concerning this clonotype itself: Its antigen is as yet unknown.

The sequenced sample consisted of blood. The receptor was derived from a man younger than 35 in good health. The chain couples TRBV12-3 or TRBV12-4 to TRBJ2-7; D is undetermined. The CDR3 loop reads CASSAEAVVGNEQYF. The CDR3 nucleotides are TGTGCCAGCAGTGCAGAGGCCGTGGTTGGCAATGAGCAGTACTTC.